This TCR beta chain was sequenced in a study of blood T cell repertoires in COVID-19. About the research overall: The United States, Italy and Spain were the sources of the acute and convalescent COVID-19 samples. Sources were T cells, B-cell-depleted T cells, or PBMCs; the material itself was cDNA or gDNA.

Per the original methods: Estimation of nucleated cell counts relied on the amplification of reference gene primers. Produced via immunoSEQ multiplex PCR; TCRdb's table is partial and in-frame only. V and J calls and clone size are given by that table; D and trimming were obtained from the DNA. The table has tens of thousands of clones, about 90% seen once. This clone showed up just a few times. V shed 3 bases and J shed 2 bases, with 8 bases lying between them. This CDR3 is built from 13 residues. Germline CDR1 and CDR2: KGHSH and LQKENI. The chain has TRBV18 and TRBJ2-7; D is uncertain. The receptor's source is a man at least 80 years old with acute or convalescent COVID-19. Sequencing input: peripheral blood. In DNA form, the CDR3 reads TGTGCCAGCTCACCTAACAGTACCTACGAGCAGTACTTC. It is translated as CASSPNSTYEQYF.